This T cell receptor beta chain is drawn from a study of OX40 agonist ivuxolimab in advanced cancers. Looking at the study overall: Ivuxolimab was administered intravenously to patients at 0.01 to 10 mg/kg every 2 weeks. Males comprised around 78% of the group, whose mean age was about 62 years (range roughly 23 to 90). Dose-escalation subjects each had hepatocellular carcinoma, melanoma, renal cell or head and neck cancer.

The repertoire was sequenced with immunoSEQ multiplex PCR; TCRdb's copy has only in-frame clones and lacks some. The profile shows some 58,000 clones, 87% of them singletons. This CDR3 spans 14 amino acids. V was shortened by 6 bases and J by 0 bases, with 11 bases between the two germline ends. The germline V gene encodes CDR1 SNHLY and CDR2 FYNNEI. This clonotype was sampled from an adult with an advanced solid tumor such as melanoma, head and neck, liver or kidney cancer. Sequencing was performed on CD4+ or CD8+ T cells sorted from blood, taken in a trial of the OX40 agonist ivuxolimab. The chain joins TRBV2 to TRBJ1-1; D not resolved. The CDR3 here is CASRLKTMNTEAFF. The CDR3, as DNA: TGTGCCAGCAGATTAAAAACGATGAACACTGAAGCTTTCTTT.